This TCR beta chain was documented in a study of cytomegalovirus exposure and HLA in healthy donors. General observations from the study: In a later analysis, CMV-associated beta chains were mostly HLA-associated, it appeared. CMV serostatus was the sole immune exposure data available. Upon later analysis, TCR association rates were observed to vary by HLA locus, being highest for DRB1 and lowest for HLA-C.

Both 60 Vbeta primers and 13 Jbeta primers went into the PCR. The repertoire was sequenced with immunoSEQ multiplex PCR; TCRdb's copy has only in-frame clones and lacks some. This table has about 140,000 clones, over 65% appearing once. This CDR3 has 17 residues. V dropped 5 bases and J dropped 7; count of bases not matched to a gene: 18. Germline V gene sequence: CDR1 MNHEY, CDR2 SMNVEV (reference sequence). This clone appeared once. Its antigen is unknown. Material: PBMCs. The chain uses TRBV27 and TRBJ2-7; the match to TRBD1 covers 9 bases. The receptor was derived from a female donor in good health and CMV-seronegative. Written as DNA, the CDR3 is TGTGCCAGCAGTCTCCAAACACCGGGACAGGGATTCATGGAGCAGTACTTC. Protein sequence: CASSLQTPGQGFMEQYF.